A single sample is the source of the 25 T cell receptor beta chains below, sequenced in a study of blood T cell repertoires in COVID-19. The data were produced by immunoSEQ multiplex PCR, yet TCRdb's version contains in-frame clones alone and is incomplete. The sample consists of 100,000 to 150,000 clones, around 88% of them appearing once. Sequencing was carried out using peripheral blood. All receptors come from a human donor in a cohort sampled during active COVID-19.

The chain joins TRBV19 to TRBJ2-2; 10 bases agree with TRBD2. The germline V gene has CDR1 LNHDA and CDR2 SQIVND (reference sequence). The V and J ends lost 6 bases and 4 bases, in that order; junction bases with no gene match: 14. The CDR3 is 18 residues long. In DNA form, the CDR3 reads TGTGCCAGTAGAACGGGGACTAGCGACGATCGAAGCACCGGGGAGCTGTTTTTT. This codes for CASRTGTSDDRSTGELFF.

The rearrangement uses TRBV10-1 and TRBJ1-1; D unclear. This CDR3 has 10 residues. Per the germline V gene, CDR1 is WNHNN and CDR2 is SYGVQD (reference sequence). V was trimmed by 10 bases and J by 3 bases, leaving 6 bases between them. The CDR3 region has the DNA TGCGCCACTAAGTACACTGAAGCTTTCTTT. Translating it yields CATKYTEAFF.

The gene calls are TRBV3-1 (or the pseudogene TRBV3-2) and TRBJ2-7; maybe TRBD2 (7 bases). Trimming left V 1 base short and J 3 bases short, with 10 bases between. Germline-derived CDR1 and CDR2 are LGHDT and YNNKEL (reference sequence). CDR3 length: 14 residues. The CDR3 is CASSQGGGNYEQYF. In DNA form, the CDR3 reads TGTGCCAGCAGCCAAGGCGGGGGCAACTACGAGCAGTACTTC.

In nucleotides, the CDR3 is TGTGCCAGCAGTTTATTGATCCCGGACAGAGAAAGGAACACTGAAGCTTTCTTT. Translation: CASSLLIPDRERNTEAFF. The genes are TRBV28 and TRBJ1-1, with D possibly matching TRBD1 (6 bases). V dropped 1 base and J dropped 1 base, with 19 bases sitting between them. Germline CDR1 MDHEN, CDR2 SYDVKM. The CDR3 has 18 amino acids.

This clone was observed a handful of times. The chain uses TRBV30 and TRBJ1-1, with D uncertain. CDR1 and CDR2 from the germline V gene are GTSNPN and SVGIG (reference sequence). V gave up 4 bases and J gave up 1 base, with 7 bases separating them. The CDR3 loop spans 12 amino acids. This chain's CDR3 is CAWTSGNTEAFF. CDR3 nucleotides: TGTGCCTGGACTTCAGGGAACACTGAAGCTTTCTTT.

This chain uses TRBV4-1 with TRBJ1-2, with a possible D match to TRBD1 (6 bases). Germline values: CDR1 MGHRA, CDR2 YSYEKL. The CDR3 runs 17 residues. V lost 0 bases and J lost 7, with 21 bases in between. CDR3 protein: CASSQDGGRRGPGGYTF. The CDR3 DNA reads TGCGCCAGCAGCCAAGACGGGGGGCGCCGGGGCCCTGGTGGCTACACCTTC.

This clone has a handful of counts. The rearrangement joins TRBV6-5 to TRBJ1-5; 8 bases fit TRBD1. Germline loops: CDR1 MNHEY, CDR2 SVGAGI. V lost 6 bases, J lost 1 base, and 5 bases stayed unmatched. This CDR3 comprises 15 residues. The CDR3 nucleotides read TGTGCCAGCAGACGGACAGGGTCCAGCAATCAGCCCCAGCATTTT. It specifies CASRRTGSSNQPQHF.

This chain connects TRBV7-8 to TRBJ1-4; D call uncertain. V lost 0 bases and J 4 bases, leaving 12 bases between the germline ends. The CDR3 totals 16 residues. Germline V gene lookup returns CDR1 SGHVS and CDR2 FQNEAQ. CDR3 residues: CASSLAFTVGNEKLFF. The CDR3 DNA reads TGTGCCAGCAGCTTAGCGTTCACCGTCGGTAATGAAAAACTGTTTTTT.

The chain employs TRBV5-4 and TRBJ2-7, with D maybe TRBD1 (6 bases). The V end was cut by 2 bases, the J end by 0 bases, with 12 bases between. Germline V gene data show CDR1 as SGHNT and CDR2 as YYREEE (reference sequence). CDR3 length: 15 amino acids. The CDR3 DNA is TGTGCCAGCAGCTTCGTATCAGGGGTCTCCTACGAGCAGTACTTC. It translates to CASSFVSGVSYEQYF.

The chain carries TRBV7-2 and TRBJ1-2; D possibly corresponds to TRBD1 (5 bases). The germline CDR1 and CDR2 sequences are SGHTA and FQGNSA. The CDR3 runs to 14 residues. Deletions cut 1 base from V and 1 base from J, with 7 bases between. The DNA for the CDR3 is TGTGCCAGCAGCTTAGTCCAGGGTAACTATGGCTACACCTTC. This encodes CASSLVQGNYGYTF.

This chain connects TRBV2 to TRBJ2-5; TRBD2 matches 11 bases. CDR3 length equals 15 residues. Trimming removed 3 bases from V and 2 bases from J; junction bases left unmatched: 2. Looked up from germline, CDR1 is SNHLY and CDR2 is FYNNEI. The CDR3 reads CASSEGLAVQETQYF. CDR3 nucleotide sequence: TGTGCCAGCAGTGAGGGACTAGCGGTACAAGAGACCCAGTACTTC.

This chain joins TRBV30 and TRBJ1-3; maybe TRBD1 (5 bases). The CDR3 loop spans 13 amino acids. Germline assignment: CDR1 GTSNPN and CDR2 SVGIG (reference sequence). V lost 0 bases and J lost 2, with 5 bases in between. The CDR3 is CAWSVRAGNTIYF. Written as DNA, the CDR3 is TGTGCCTGGAGTGTCAGGGCTGGAAACACCATATATTTT. The full variable domain, its missing parts supplied by reference TRBV30 and TRBJ1-3, is SQTIHQWPATLVQPVGSPLSLECTVEGTSNPNLYWYRQAAGRGLQLLFYSVGIGQISSEVPQNLSASRPQDRQFILSSKKLLLSDSGFYLCAWSVRAGNTIYFGEGSWLTVV.

The rearrangement links TRBV27 to TRBJ2-7, with 8 bases fitting TRBD1. The CDR3 covers 14 residues. The V gene's germline CDR1 is MNHEY and CDR2 SMNVEV (reference sequence). V dropped 3 bases and J dropped 6; count of bases not matched to a gene: 7. The CDR3 sequence: CASSLGQGAIEQYF. The CDR3 DNA reads as TGTGCCAGCAGTTTGGGGCAGGGGGCGATCGAGCAGTACTTC.

As concerns this clone: This CDR3 is also generated by other DNA sequences in the sample. The chain couples TRBV10-1 to TRBJ1-1; D gene ambiguous. Germline V gene data show CDR1 as WNHNN and CDR2 as SYGVQD (reference sequence). Trimming removed 2 bases at V and 2 bases at J, with 6 bases between. CDR3 size: 13 residues. The CDR3 spells CASSEELNTEAFF. CDR3 sequence (DNA): TGCGCCAGCAGTGAGGAGCTTAACACTGAAGCTTTCTTT.

CDR3 sequence (DNA): TGTGCCAGTAGTCCTCGGACTAGCTTAATCTACAATGAGCAGTTCTTC. Protein sequence: CASSPRTSLIYNEQFF. V and J are TRBV19 and TRBJ2-1, with 8 bases identical to TRBD2. Germline trimming cut 5 bases from V and 3 bases from J; bases unmatched to any gene: 9. Germline CDR1 reads LNHDA; CDR2 reads SQIVND (reference sequence). The CDR3 extends over 16 amino acids.

The J gene is TRBJ1-4, the V gene TRBV4-1, with D possibly being TRBD1 (5 bases). The CDR3 sequence is 16 residues long. The V and J ends lost 1 base and 13 bases respectively, with 22 bases between them. Germline-derived CDR1 and CDR2 are MGHRA and YSYEKL. The CDR3 here is CASSQVPPDSAEGLFF. CDR3 nucleotides: TGCGCCAGCAGCCAAGTCCCCCCAGACAGTGCAGAAGGACTGTTTTTT.

This clone was counted once. V is TRBV7-9 and J is TRBJ2-1; D is possibly TRBD1 (5 bases). The V end was cut by 5 bases, the J end by 4 bases, with 12 bases between. CDR3 length equals 14 residues. The germline CDR1 and CDR2 sequences are SEHNR and FQNEAQ (reference sequence). CDR3 amino acids: CASSPPTVYNEQFF. Written as DNA, the CDR3 is TGTGCCAGCAGCCCGCCGACAGTATACAATGAGCAGTTCTTC. Together with reference TRBV7-9 and TRBJ2-1, the CDR3 gives the full variable domain: DTGVSQNPRHKITKRGQNVTFRCDPISEHNRLYWYRQTLGQGPEFLTYFQNEAQLEKSRLLSDRFSAERPKGSFSTLEIQRTEQGDSAMYLCASSPPTVYNEQFFGPGTRLTVL.

This chain joins TRBV24-1 and TRBJ2-1; 8 nucleotides agree with TRBD2. Germline assignment: CDR1 KGHDR and CDR2 SFDVKD. CDR3 length equals 14 residues. Trimming cost V 2 bases and J 6 bases; bases outside gene matches: 2. The CDR3 region is CATSDSGLANEQFF. The CDR3, as DNA: TGTGCCACCAGTGATTCCGGACTAGCCAATGAGCAGTTCTTC.

The chain has TRBV6-2 or TRBV6-3 and TRBJ2-7; 8 bases agree with TRBD1. Germline trimming cut 5 bases from V and 6 bases from J; bases unmatched to any gene: 6. The CDR3 sequence is 13 residues long. The germline V gene encodes CDR1 MNHEY and CDR2 SVGEGT. The CDR3 sequence: CASSKGQGVEQYF. Here the CDR3 DNA reads TGTGCCAGCAGTAAAGGACAGGGTGTCGAGCAGTACTTC.

This clone has just one count. The rearrangement joins TRBV27 to TRBJ2-1; TRBD2 matches 11 bases. The trim removed 8 bases at V and 0 bases at J, leaving 12 bases unmatched. Germline loops: CDR1 MNHEY, CDR2 SMNVEV (reference sequence). The CDR3 loop spans 18 amino acids. The chain's CDR3 is CASPLRLAGMISYNEQFF. The CDR3 nucleotides are TGTGCCAGCCCACTTAGACTAGCGGGGATGATCTCCTACAATGAGCAGTTCTTC.

The V gene is TRBV5-4, the J gene TRBJ2-1; 10 nucleotides agree with TRBD1. V was clipped by 4 bases and J by 4 bases; unmatched bases: 5. The germline gives CDR1 SGHNT, CDR2 YYREEE (reference sequence). CDR3 length: 15 amino acids. The CDR3 DNA is TGTGCCAGCAGCCGCACGGGACAGGGGTACAATGAGCAGTTCTTC. Its translation: CASSRTGQGYNEQFF.

The V and J genes are TRBV7-8 and TRBJ2-7, with 7 bases lining up with TRBD1. Germline assignment: CDR1 SGHVS and CDR2 FQNEAQ. The CDR3 is made up of 14 amino acids. The J segment lost 6 bases and the V segment lost 4 bases, leaving 9 bases of the junction unmatched. The CDR3 is CASSSPPQGSEQYF. CDR3 bases: TGTGCCAGCAGCTCGCCTCCACAGGGGTCCGAGCAGTACTTC.

This chain joins TRBV5-4 and TRBJ2-3, with TRBD2 as a possible D gene (6 bases). V dropped 9 bases and J dropped 5 bases, with 19 bases sitting between them. CDR3 length: 14 residues. The germline gives CDR1 SGHNT, CDR2 YYREEE (reference sequence). The CDR3 protein is CAIHRGTGQDTQYF. CDR3 DNA sequence: TGTGCCATCCACCGCGGGACGGGGCAAGATACGCAGTATTTT. The full variable domain, completed using reference TRBV5-4 and TRBJ2-3, is ETGVTQSPTHLIKTRGQQVTLRCSSQSGHNTVSWYQQALGQGPQFIFQYYREEENGRGNFPPRFSGLQFPNYSSELNVNALELDDSALYLCAIHRGTGQDTQYFGPGTRLTVL.

The chain couples TRBV6-5 to TRBJ1-2, with 7 bases aligning to TRBD1. Trimming took 5 bases from V and 8 from J; bases not matched to a gene: 8. Germline V gives CDR1 MNHEY, CDR2 SVGAGI. The CDR3 totals 13 residues. CDR3 sequence: CASSLDRVGGYTF. The CDR3 nucleotides are TGTGCCAGCAGTCTTGACAGGGTGGGAGGCTACACCTTC.

The chain employs TRBV7-8 and TRBJ2-7; 8 bases line up with TRBD1. The CDR3 runs 15 residues. The germline V gene has CDR1 SGHVS and CDR2 FQNEAQ. Trimming took 5 bases from V and 2 from J; bases not matched to a gene: 8. The CDR3 reads CASSHSRQGTYEQYF. CDR3 nucleotide sequence: TGTGCCAGCAGCCATTCAAGACAGGGGACCTACGAGCAGTACTTC.